These 5 T cell receptor beta chains originate from one sample sequenced in a study of Graves' ophthalmopathy and Graves' hyperthyroidism (dated by TCRdb to 2016 to 2018). This sample was sequenced with an Illumina HiSeq 2000. TCR beta CDR3 regions were amplified from RNA transcripts for repertoire sequencing. HTBI primers and the Qiagen OneStep RT-PCR kit were used in a first-round RT-PCR, which was followed by a second-round multiplex PCR, size selection and purification. TCRdb reran the public reads through fastp at Q25 and MiXCR, keeping productive beta chains. CDR3 protein duplicates are merged, each entry listing the most common genes and DNA. Counted in this sample were approximately 380,000 distinct CDR3 sequences; around 21% of them appeared once. The ten most abundant clones make up under 3.5% of the sample. Material: peripheral blood. These receptors came from a woman under 30 with stable Graves' hyperthyroidism. Donor details come from another sample of the same person, matched by shared clones.

The genes are TRBV7-6 and TRBJ2-5, with 10 bases that match TRBD2. This CDR3 is 16 amino acids long. V lost 3 bases and J lost 7; bases outside the gene matches: 11. Per germline, CDR1 SGHVS and CDR2 FNYEAQ. Here the CDR3 reads CASSFSGLAVAATQYF. The CDR3 DNA reads as TGTGCCAGCAGCTTCTCTGGACTAGCGGTCGCTGCGACCCAGTACTTC.

This clonotype was found once. Compared with germline, one end of the junction differs, possibly owing to a read error. The CDR3: CASSLFDMAGYDQYF. CDR3 nucleotides: TGTGCCAGCAGTTTATTCGACATGGCCGGCTACGATCAGTACTTC. The chain recombines TRBV28 with TRBJ2-7; the D is unclear. The CDR3 is made up of 15 amino acids. Germline V CDR1 and CDR2: MDHEN, SYDVKM. Variable domain in full (rest from reference TRBV28 and TRBJ2-7): DVKVTQSSRYLVKRTGEKVFLECVQDMDHENMFWYRQDPGLGLRLIYFSYDVKMKEKGDIPEGYSVSREKKERFSLILESASTNQTSMYLCASSLFDMAGYDQYFGPGTRLTVT.

The CDR3 protein is CASSLGRGIQETQYF. CDR3 DNA: TGTGCCAGCAGCTTAGGAAGGGGAATCCAAGAGACCCAGTACTTC. The chain couples TRBV11-1 to TRBJ2-5; TRBD1 might be the D (5 bases). The length of the CDR3 is 15 residues. Germline CDR1 SGHAT, CDR2 FQDESV (reference sequence). V lost 1 base to trimming and J lost 1 base, with 10 bases between them.

Turning to this clonotype: One junction end disagrees with the germline gene, perhaps due to a read error. This sequence joins TRBV20-1 and TRBJ2-7, with 10 bases aligning to TRBD2. The germline V gene encodes CDR1 DFQATT and CDR2 SNEGSKA (reference sequence). CDR3 length: 15 amino acids. The CDR3 loop reads CSAIGLAELRYDQYF. The DNA of the CDR3 is TGCAGTGCCATCGGACTAGCGGAACTTCGCTACGATCAGTACTTC.

This clonotype was observed many times. V and J are TRBV12-3 or TRBV12-4 and TRBJ2-7, with D maybe TRBD1 (5 bases). CDR3 length: 14 amino acids. Trimming left V 6 bases short and J 0 bases short, with 12 bases between. The CDR3 region has the DNA TGTGCCAGCAGAGATGACAGAGCCTCCTACGAGCAGTACTTC. Translating gives CASRDDRASYEQYF.